Listed here is a single T cell receptor (beta chain). Its antigen is as yet unknown. The PCR contained 60 Vbeta and 13 Jbeta primers. Data came from immunoSEQ multiplex PCR; TCRdb stores just in-frame clones and leaves some out. This sample has about 190,000 clones; about 83% occur once, and the top ten carry about 9.4%. This record comes from a study of cytomegalovirus exposure and HLA in healthy donors. The germline gives CDR1 MGHDK, CDR2 SYGVNS. V lost 7 bases and J lost 0, with 9 bases in between. The CDR3 has 13 amino acids. Donors showed nominal health when sampled, although they likely had unrecorded immune exposures. Study-level results: Segments of the TCR beta V type were, in most cases, productive about 90% or about 30% of the time in an earlier analysis. Specificity of a few CMV-associated chains for CMV antigens was verified in vitro. Prediction of most subjects' HLA-A and HLA-B alleles by TCR beta sequences was reportedly accurate.

Sequencing input: PBMCs. The chain recombines TRBV25-1 with TRBJ1-2; possibly TRBD1 for D (5 bases). The sequence was obtained from a woman aged 45 to 65 in good health and CMV-seropositive. CDR3 sequence reads: CASKGVPNYGYTF. As DNA, the CDR3 is TGTGCCAGCAAAGGGGTACCTAACTATGGCTACACCTTC.